Reported below is one T cell receptor (beta chain). The sample belongs to a study of T-cell reconstitution after alpha-beta-depleted transplantation in children. The germline V gene has CDR1 SGHKS and CDR2 YYEKEE (reference sequence). V lost 4 bases to trimming and J lost 10 bases, with 8 bases between them. This CDR3 comprises 11 residues. Preparation of the TCRbeta library involved a method that used unique molecular identifiers. TCRdb reanalysed the PCR reads using MiXCR and keeps one entry per CDR3 protein. The sample has some 70,000 distinct CDR3 sequences; about 6.7% are singletons. J is TRBJ2-2 and V is TRBV5-5, with D perhaps matching TRBD2 (5 bases). Sequencing was performed on PBMCs from the stem cell graft donor, taken from the stem cell graft. The source is a human donor who donated a stem cell graft to a child with acute lymphoblastic leukemia. The CDR3 region has the DNA TGTGCCAGCAGCCACGGGATGGAGCTGTTTTTT. Its translation is CASSHGMELFF.